Presented here are 14 T cell receptor beta chains from one specimen sequenced in a study of blood T cell repertoires in COVID-19. Only in-frame clones appear in the TCRdb table, and some are missing; sequencing was by immunoSEQ multiplex PCR. The sample holds 70,000 or so clones, under 95% seen once. The source material was peripheral blood. All receptors derive from a human donor in a cohort sampled during active COVID-19.

The V call is TRBV5-1, the J call TRBJ1-1; 8 bases match TRBD1. V shed 4 bases and J 0 bases; nucleotides not matched to a gene: 5. The CDR3 sequence is 15 residues long. Germline CDR1 is SGHRS and CDR2 is YFSETQ. CDR3 sequence reads: CASSPGQGLNTEAFF. The CDR3 DNA reads as TGCGCCAGCAGCCCAGGACAGGGTTTGAACACTGAAGCTTTCTTT.

The J gene is TRBJ2-5, the V gene TRBV27; 9 bases fit TRBD1. The germline gives CDR1 MNHEY, CDR2 SMNVEV (reference sequence). CDR3 length: 14 amino acids. V dropped 4 bases and J dropped 4; count of bases not matched to a gene: 4. The CDR3 nucleotides are TGTGCCAGCAGTTGGACAGGGGTGGCAGAGACCCAGTACTTC. It codes for CASSWTGVAETQYF.

The chain uses TRBV13 and TRBJ2-3; 10 bases match TRBD2. CDR1 is PRHDT and CDR2 is FYEKMQ in the germline V gene (reference sequence). Trimming took 0 bases from V and 4 from J; bases not matched to a gene: 4. The CDR3 contains 16 residues. The CDR3 is CASSLGPSGSSDTQYF. Here the CDR3 DNA reads TGTGCCAGCAGCTTAGGCCCTAGCGGGAGTTCAGATACGCAGTATTTT.

V is TRBV18 and J is TRBJ2-7; perhaps TRBD1 as D (6 bases). CDR1 and CDR2 from the germline V gene are KGHSH and LQKENI. CDR3 length: 12 residues. Trimming removed 8 bases at V and 6 bases at J, with 14 bases between. The CDR3 protein is CASQGGVGEQYF. The CDR3 DNA is TGTGCCAGCCAAGGGGGAGTTGGCGAGCAGTACTTC.

The gene calls are TRBV7-3 and TRBJ2-7, with a weak D call TRBD1 (5 bases). V gave up 5 bases and J gave up 4 bases, with 12 bases separating them. Looked up from germline, CDR1 is SGHTA and CDR2 is FQGTGA. This CDR3 is 13 amino acids long. The CDR3 DNA reads TGTGCCAGCAGCCCCCAGGGCGGTTACGAGCAGTACTTC. This sequence encodes CASSPQGGYEQYF.

The genes are TRBV7-8 and TRBJ2-1; 8 bases are shared with TRBD2. The CDR3 is 15 residues long. The germline V gene has CDR1 SGHVS and CDR2 FQNEAQ. V gave up 4 bases and J gave up 7 bases; unmatched junction bases: 9. The CDR3 is CASSWRGSGRNEQFF. For the CDR3, the DNA is TGTGCCAGCAGCTGGAGGGGGAGCGGGAGAAATGAGCAGTTCTTC.

The chain links TRBV27 to TRBJ1-6; D perhaps matches TRBD1 (5 bases). Germline loops: CDR1 MNHEY, CDR2 SMNVEV (reference sequence). Trimming stripped 1 base from V and 0 bases from J, with 19 bases between. The CDR3 length is 20 residues. This CDR3 reads CASSLWRKRDGSSYNSPLHF. DNA of the CDR3: TGTGCCAGCAGTTTATGGCGCAAGCGGGACGGCAGCTCCTATAATTCACCCCTCCACTTT.

This chain joins TRBV18 and TRBJ2-7; the match to TRBD1 covers 9 bases. Germline V gene sequence: CDR1 KGHSH, CDR2 LQKENI. The CDR3 spans 17 residues. V lost 5 bases and J lost 2; bases outside the gene matches: 13. This CDR3 reads CASSVSGRGQGTYEQYF. The CDR3 DNA reads as TGTGCCAGCTCAGTGTCCGGCAGGGGACAGGGTACCTACGAGCAGTACTTC.

The chain couples TRBV15 to TRBJ1-6; D gene ambiguous. Germline CDR1 reads LNHNV; CDR2 reads YYDKDF (reference sequence). The length of the CDR3 is 14 residues. With 1 base removed from V and 6 bases from J, the gap between germline ends came to 7 bases. CDR3 nucleotides: TGTGCCACCAGCAGAGTGGTGAGTAATTCACCCCTCCACTTT. Translated, it gives CATSRVVSNSPLHF. Together with reference TRBV15 and TRBJ1-6, the CDR3 gives the full variable domain: DAMVIQNPRYQVTQFGKPVTLSCSQTLNHNVMYWYQQKSSQAPKLLFHYYDKDFNNEADTPDNFQSRRPNTSFCFLDIRSPGLGDTAMYLCATSRVVSNSPLHFGNGTRLTVT.

V usage is TRBV28 and J usage is TRBJ2-7, with 11 bases lining up with TRBD1. V was clipped by 6 bases and J by 1 base; unmatched bases: 14. Per germline, CDR1 MDHEN and CDR2 SYDVKM. CDR3 length equals 18 residues. Here the CDR3 DNA reads TGTGCCAGCAGCTTGCGTCTGGACAGGGGGCCGCTTTCCTACGAGCAGTACTTC. Amino acid sequence: CASSLRLDRGPLSYEQYF.

The V call is TRBV7-3, the J call TRBJ2-2, with TRBD1 matching over 8 bases. J gave up 5 bases and V 4 bases, and 9 bases lay outside the gene matches. Germline V gene lookup returns CDR1 SGHTA and CDR2 FQGTGA. The CDR3 sequence is 16 residues long. The CDR3 coding sequence is TGTGCCAGCAGCTCCCCCGGGACAGGAGCTACCGGGGAGCTGTTTTTT. Translating it yields CASSSPGTGATGELFF. The full variable domain, completed using reference TRBV7-3 and TRBJ2-2, is GAGVSQTPSNKVTEKGKYVELRCDPISGHTALYWYRQSLGQGPEFLIYFQGTGAADDSGLPNDRFFAVRPEGSVSTLKIQRTERGDSAVYLCASSSPGTGATGELFFGEGSRLTVL.

The chain is built from TRBV4-1 and TRBJ2-1; D possibly corresponds to TRBD2 (5 bases). The CDR3 runs 13 residues. CDR1 is MGHRA, CDR2 YSYEKL, per germline. The V end lost 4 bases, the J end lost 5 bases, and 9 bases lay between the germline ends. The CDR3 region has the DNA TGCGCCAGCAGCCGGATTAGCGACAATGAGCAGTTCTTC. Encoded protein: CASSRISDNEQFF.

This chain connects TRBV6-2 or TRBV6-3 to TRBJ2-1; TRBD2 matches 7 bases. V shed 2 bases and J 3 bases; nucleotides not matched to a gene: 7. The germline CDR1 and CDR2 sequences are MNHEY and SVGEGT. This CDR3 contains 16 residues. CDR3 bases: TGTGCCAGCAGTTACGGGGGGGACTACGTCTACAATGAGCAGTTCTTC. Amino acid sequence: CASSYGGDYVYNEQFF.

This clone has only one observation. The chain has TRBV5-1 and TRBJ2-3; D call uncertain. This CDR3 spans 14 amino acids. Trimming removed 0 bases from V and 2 bases from J, with 7 bases in between. Germline CDR1 and CDR2: SGHRS and YFSETQ. CDR3 amino acids: CASSLVPDTDTQYF. The CDR3 DNA reads as TGCGCCAGCAGCTTGGTGCCAGACACAGATACGCAGTATTTT.